Sequencing of this T cell receptor beta chain was carried out in a study of vaccination effects on CD4 cells after COVID-19. Study summary: Two doses of BNT162b2 or mRNA-1273 vaccine were administered to participants. Study-level points and caveats: Healthy vaccinees had only 1 of 255 vaccine-induced clones cross-react with common cold coronaviruses.

Points on this clone: No antigen is known for it.

Antigen-specific CD4+ T cells were expanded with viral peptide pools in the ViraFEST assay before sequencing. Isolating CD4+ T cells followed approximately nine days of culture. Having tested negative for nucleocapsid antibodies, the vaccine recipients showed no prior SARS-CoV-2 infection. The authors replaced half the medium with IL-2 medium on days 3 and 7. Here immunoSEQ multiplex PCR was the method, and the copy in TCRdb shows in-frame clones only, minus some. The sample shows tens of thousands of clones, around 68% of them seen only once. The TCR comes from a human donor who received a COVID-19 vaccine. Sequencing used CD4+ T cells from PBMCs cultured with HCoV-NL63 spike peptides, obtained before COVID-19 vaccination.

CDR3 in DNA: TGTGCCAGCAGGACCGGGACTAGCGCTATAGAGACCCAGTACTTC. It yields the protein CASRTGTSAIETQYF. The chain couples TRBV3-1 (or the pseudogene TRBV3-2) to TRBJ2-5; 10 bases match TRBD2. Germline V gives CDR1 LGHDT, CDR2 YNNKEL (reference sequence). This CDR3 is 15 amino acids long. V trimming: 6 bases; J trimming: 4 bases; junction bases outside the gene matches: 8.